The 23 T cell receptor beta chains reported below all come from one sample, sequenced in a study of identical twins. TCRdb reprocessed the 5' RACE reads via MiXCR and lists one record per CDR3 protein. The sample lists about 900,000 distinct CDR3 sequences, over 9% seen once, with roughly 1.5% in the top ten. The same data also went into a second study, on yellow fever vaccine responses in identical twins.

The sequencing input was PBMCs. Receptors originate from a young woman in good health.

In nucleotides, the CDR3 is TGTGCCAGCAGTCCCCGCGGGACAGTCTCCTACGAGCAGTACTTC. It yields the protein CASSPRGTVSYEQYF. The gene calls are TRBV28 and TRBJ2-7; possibly TRBD1 for D (7 bases). There are 15 residues in the CDR3. Germline V gives CDR1 MDHEN, CDR2 SYDVKM. V was pared by 5 bases and J by 0 bases, with 14 bases between.

J is TRBJ2-1 and V is TRBV10-3, with a tentative D call TRBD2 (7 bases). Per the germline V gene, CDR1 is ENHRY and CDR2 is SYGVKD. The CDR3 is 16 residues long. V lost 4 bases, J lost 0 bases, and 13 bases lay in between. Here the CDR3 reads CAISGGGGSSYNEQFF. CDR3 sequence (DNA): TGTGCCATCAGTGGGGGGGGCGGAAGCTCCTACAATGAGCAGTTCTTC.

In nucleotides, the CDR3 is TGTGCCATCAGTCCCAAATCGGGACAGGGGGAGACAGATACGCAGTATTTT. Translation gives CAISPKSGQGETDTQYF. The chain uses TRBV10-3 and TRBJ2-3, with 11 bases that match TRBD1. The CDR3 is 17 residues long. Looked up from germline, CDR1 is ENHRY and CDR2 is SYGVKD. Unmatched junction bases numbered 10, after V lost 5 bases and J lost 3 bases.

This clonotype was detected ten times or more. This sequence joins TRBV20-1 and TRBJ1-1; D is unclear. Germline CDR1 reads DFQATT; CDR2 reads SNEGSKA (reference sequence). There are 11 residues in the CDR3. V gave up 0 bases and J gave up 7 bases, with 6 bases separating them. The CDR3 protein is CSAREVGEAFF. The CDR3 bases are TGCAGTGCTAGAGAGGTGGGTGAAGCTTTCTTT.

V is TRBV5-5 and J is TRBJ2-7, with D perhaps given as TRBD1 or TRBD2 (5 bases each). This CDR3 region has 15 residues. Trimming cost V 2 bases and J 1 base, with 13 bases left between them. The germline V gene has CDR1 SGHKS and CDR2 YYEKEE (reference sequence). CDR3 loop: CASSFQVGESYEQYF. CDR3 DNA: TGTGCCAGCAGCTTTCAGGTGGGGGAATCCTACGAGCAGTACTTC.

This clonotype appeared a few times. The chain links TRBV12-3 or TRBV12-4 to TRBJ2-3; 8 bases line up with TRBD1. With V trimmed by 6 bases and J by 3 bases, 11 bases remained unmatched. This CDR3 contains 16 residues. In nucleotides, the CDR3 is TGTGCCAGCAGCCCCCAGGGGGCGATTCGAACAGATACGCAGTATTTT. Amino acids: CASSPQGAIRTDTQYF.

The V and J genes are TRBV29-1 and TRBJ2-5; a possible D gene is TRBD2 (5 bases). Germline V gene lookup returns CDR1 SQVTM and CDR2 ANQGSEA. The germline V and J ends were trimmed by 6 bases and 2 bases, with 10 bases remaining between them. This CDR3 is 12 amino acids long. CDR3 region: CSVRELQETQYF. The CDR3 DNA follows: TGCAGCGTAAGGGAGCTTCAAGAGACCCAGTACTTC.

The rearrangement uses TRBV4-1 and TRBJ2-5; maybe TRBD2 (7 bases). Trimming removed 5 bases from V and 4 bases from J, with 17 bases in between. Germline CDR1 MGHRA, CDR2 YSYEKL. The CDR3 runs 15 residues. CDR3 region: CASSSFGGPGETQYF. Written as DNA, the CDR3 is TGCGCCAGCAGCAGCTTCGGGGGGCCGGGAGAGACCCAGTACTTC.

J is TRBJ2-7 and V is TRBV10-3, with D possibly TRBD1 on 6 matching bases. CDR1 ENHRY and CDR2 SYGVKD come from the germline V gene. The CDR3 loop spans 14 amino acids. V was cut by 3 bases and J by 2 bases, with 11 bases left in between. CDR3 DNA: TGTGCCATCAGTGACCCATCAGGGGCCTACGAGCAGTACTTC. Translated: CAISDPSGAYEQYF.

The chain is built from TRBV10-3 and TRBJ2-7; unclear D gene. There are 14 residues in the CDR3. V was clipped by 0 bases and J by 5 bases, with 11 bases between them. Germline V lookup: CDR1 ENHRY, CDR2 SYGVKD. This CDR3 is CAISESPNGDEQYF. The DNA of the CDR3 is TGTGCCATCAGTGAGTCGCCTAATGGGGACGAGCAGTACTTC.

This clonotype was seen many times. This chain joins TRBV5-1 and TRBJ2-1; D may be TRBD2 (7 bases). V gave up 7 bases and J gave up 3 bases, with 17 bases separating them. The CDR3 loop spans 15 amino acids. Germline assignment: CDR1 SGHRS and CDR2 YFSETQ. The CDR3 bases are TGCGCCAGCCGAAGCGGGGAGGGGGTCTACAATGAGCAGTTCTTC. Its protein product is CASRSGEGVYNEQFF.

Many counts were recorded for this clonotype. The CDR3 is CASSLSGRAGGLLGYGYTF. The CDR3, as DNA: TGTGCCAGCAGTTTATCGGGTCGGGCAGGGGGCTTACTGGGCTATGGCTACACCTTC. V usage is TRBV12-3 or TRBV12-4 and J usage is TRBJ1-2; 8 bases are shared with TRBD1. Unmatched junction bases numbered 18, after V lost 2 bases and J lost 4 bases. This CDR3 comprises 19 residues.

The rearrangement links TRBV7-3 to TRBJ2-4, with D hard to call. V lost 11 bases, J lost 0 bases, and 14 bases lay in between. Germline CDR1 SGHTA, CDR2 FQGTGA. The CDR3 contains 14 residues. CDR3 protein: CAATRTLAKNIQYF. DNA for the CDR3: TGTGCCGCCACGCGGACCTTAGCCAAAAACATTCAGTACTTC.

V and J are TRBV7-2 and TRBJ2-5, with 7 positions matching TRBD2. Germline V lookup: CDR1 SGHTA, CDR2 FQGNSA. V gave up 4 bases and J gave up 4 bases; unmatched junction bases: 15. This CDR3 is built from 17 residues. Written as DNA, the CDR3 is TGTGCCAGCAGCTCAACGTACAGGCGGGAGAGATCAGAGACCCAGTACTTC. Translating it yields CASSSTYRRERSETQYF.

This clonotype has just a few counts. This chain connects TRBV10-3 to TRBJ2-7; 9 bases are a match to TRBD1. With V trimmed by 8 bases and J by 4 bases, 6 bases remained unmatched. The CDR3 loop spans 13 amino acids. Germline V lookup: CDR1 ENHRY, CDR2 SYGVKD. The CDR3 region has the DNA TGTGCCATCGGGACAGGGAATGGGTACGAGCAGTACTTC. This encodes CAIGTGNGYEQYF.

The rearrangement links TRBV28 to TRBJ2-2; 8 bases map to TRBD2. This CDR3 comprises 15 residues. The V and J ends lost 6 bases and 5 bases, in that order; junction bases with no gene match: 8. Germline assignment: CDR1 MDHEN and CDR2 SYDVKM. The CDR3 here is CASSVVLAGTGELFF. CDR3 nucleotides: TGTGCCAGCAGCGTAGTGCTAGCGGGTACCGGGGAGCTGTTTTTT.

The chain combines TRBV3-1 with TRBJ2-1; D not resolved. Trimming took 4 bases from V and 8 from J, leaving 15 bases between them. The CDR3 is 14 amino acids. Germline CDR1 is LGHDT and CDR2 is YNNKEL (reference sequence). The CDR3 loop reads CASSPGRLSDEQFF. CDR3 nucleotide sequence: TGTGCCAGCAGCCCCGGGCGGCTCTCTGATGAGCAGTTCTTC.

The chain combines TRBV3-1 with TRBJ2-5; 8 bases align to TRBD2. CDR1 and CDR2 from the germline V gene are LGHDT and YNNKEL (reference sequence). V was clipped by 0 bases and J by 0 bases; unmatched bases: 15. This CDR3 has 20 residues. CDR3 residues: CASSQEEPPGGGLNQETQYF. CDR3 nucleotide sequence: TGTGCCAGCAGCCAAGAAGAACCCCCCGGGGGGGGACTTAACCAAGAGACCCAGTACTTC.

This clonotype has a handful of counts. The chain couples TRBV5-1 to TRBJ2-7, with D uncertain. Germline CDR1 is SGHRS and CDR2 is YFSETQ. Trimming left V 7 bases short and J 0 bases short, with 11 bases between. This CDR3 is 13 amino acids long. The CDR3 loop is CASVGTASYEQYF. The CDR3 nucleotides are TGCGCCAGCGTCGGCACAGCCTCCTACGAGCAGTACTTC.

This clonotype occurred many times. The J gene is TRBJ1-4, the V gene TRBV11-2; D call uncertain. The germline CDR1 and CDR2 sequences are SGHAT and FQNNGV. Trimming shortened V by 5 bases and J by 5 bases, and 18 bases separated the two germline ends. The CDR3 runs 16 residues. The CDR3 DNA reads as TGTGCCAGCAGCCCGGTGGTTGGCAGGAAGAATGAAAAACTGTTTTTT. As protein: CASSPVVGRKNEKLFF.

This clonotype was detected a few times. The chain employs TRBV14 and TRBJ2-3; D is perhaps TRBD2 (5 bases). CDR3 length: 16 residues. In germline, CDR1 is SGHDN, CDR2 FVKESK. Deletions cut 1 base from V and 1 base from J, with 12 bases between. The CDR3 is CASSQGSGVGTDTQYF. Written as DNA, the CDR3 is TGTGCCAGCAGCCAAGGCTCCGGGGTAGGCACAGATACGCAGTATTTT.

V usage is TRBV7-2 and J usage is TRBJ2-5, with D hard to call. The CDR3 sequence is 13 residues long. V was trimmed by 6 bases and J by 2 bases, leaving 10 bases between them. Germline-derived CDR1 and CDR2 are SGHTA and FQGNSA. The CDR3 loop reads CASRAVGQETQYF. CDR3 coding DNA: TGTGCCAGCAGGGCAGTAGGGCAAGAGACCCAGTACTTC. Using reference TRBV7-2 and TRBJ2-5 for the parts outside the CDR3, the full variable domain is GAGVSQSPSNKVTEKGKDVELRCDPISGHTALYWYRQSLGQGLEFLIYFQGNSAPDKSGLPSDRFSAERTGGSVSTLTIQRTQQEDSAVYLCASRAVGQETQYFGPGTRLLVL.

The CDR3 DNA sequence: TGTGCCAGCAGTTACCTCAGGGACACTAATGAAAAACTGTTTTTT. Amino acids: CASSYLRDTNEKLFF. The chain carries TRBV6-5 and TRBJ1-4, with a tentative D call TRBD1 (5 bases). Trimming pared 2 bases from V and 2 bases from J, leaving 9 bases between. The germline V gene encodes CDR1 MNHEY and CDR2 SVGAGI. The CDR3 length is 15 residues.